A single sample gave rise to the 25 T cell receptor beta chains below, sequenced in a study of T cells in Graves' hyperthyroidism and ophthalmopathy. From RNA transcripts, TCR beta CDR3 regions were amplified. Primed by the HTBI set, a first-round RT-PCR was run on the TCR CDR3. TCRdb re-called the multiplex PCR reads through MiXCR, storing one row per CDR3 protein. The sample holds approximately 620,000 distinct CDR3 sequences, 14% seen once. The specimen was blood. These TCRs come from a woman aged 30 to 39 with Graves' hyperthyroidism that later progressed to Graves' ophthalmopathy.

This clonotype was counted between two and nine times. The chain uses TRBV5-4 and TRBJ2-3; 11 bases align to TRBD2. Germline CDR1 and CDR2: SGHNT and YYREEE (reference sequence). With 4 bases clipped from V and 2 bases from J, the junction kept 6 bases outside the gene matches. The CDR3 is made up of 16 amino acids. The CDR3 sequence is CASSARLAGNTDTQYF. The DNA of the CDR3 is TGTGCCAGCAGCGCCAGACTAGCGGGGAACACAGATACGCAGTATTTT.

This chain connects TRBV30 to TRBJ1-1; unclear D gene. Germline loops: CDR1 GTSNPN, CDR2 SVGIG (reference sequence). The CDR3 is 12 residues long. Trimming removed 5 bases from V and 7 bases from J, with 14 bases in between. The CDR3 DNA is TGTGCCTGGTTTATGCCCGGGATTGAAGCTTTCTTT. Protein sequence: CAWFMPGIEAFF.

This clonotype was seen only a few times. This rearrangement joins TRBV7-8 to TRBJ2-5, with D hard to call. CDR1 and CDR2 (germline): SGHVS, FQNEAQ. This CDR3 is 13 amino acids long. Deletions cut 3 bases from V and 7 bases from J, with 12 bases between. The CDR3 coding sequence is TGTGCCAGCAGCTTGAGCACGGCGAGGACCCAGTACTTC. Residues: CASSLSTARTQYF. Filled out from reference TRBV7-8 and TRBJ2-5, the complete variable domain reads GAGVSQSPRYKVAKRGQDVALRCDPISGHVSLFWYQQALGQGPEFLTYFQNEAQLDKSGLPSDRFFAERPEGSVSTLKIQRTQQEDSAVYLCASSLSTARTQYFGPGTRLLVL.

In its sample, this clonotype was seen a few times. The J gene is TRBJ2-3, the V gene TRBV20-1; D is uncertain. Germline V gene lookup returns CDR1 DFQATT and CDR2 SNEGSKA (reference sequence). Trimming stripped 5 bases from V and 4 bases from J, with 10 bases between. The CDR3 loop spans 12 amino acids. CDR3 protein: CSAGADSDTQYF. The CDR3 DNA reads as TGCAGTGCTGGAGCAGATTCAGATACGCAGTATTTT.

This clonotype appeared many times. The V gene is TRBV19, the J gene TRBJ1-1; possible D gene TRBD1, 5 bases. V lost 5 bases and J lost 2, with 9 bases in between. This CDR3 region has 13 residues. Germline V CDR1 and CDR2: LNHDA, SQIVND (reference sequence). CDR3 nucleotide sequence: TGTGCCAGTAGTGTCGGGGCAAACACTGAAGCTTTCTTT. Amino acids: CASSVGANTEAFF.

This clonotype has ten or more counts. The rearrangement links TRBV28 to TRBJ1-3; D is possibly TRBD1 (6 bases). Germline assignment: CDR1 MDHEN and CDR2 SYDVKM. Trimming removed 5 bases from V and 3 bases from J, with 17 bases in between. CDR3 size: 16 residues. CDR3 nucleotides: TGTGCCAGCAGTCCGTACAGGGTCGGGGATGGAAACACCATATATTTT. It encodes CASSPYRVGDGNTIYF.

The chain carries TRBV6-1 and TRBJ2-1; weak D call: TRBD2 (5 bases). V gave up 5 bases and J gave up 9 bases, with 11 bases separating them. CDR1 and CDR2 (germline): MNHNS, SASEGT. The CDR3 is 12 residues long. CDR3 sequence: CASSPTRGEQFF. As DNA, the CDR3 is TGTGCCAGCAGTCCGACCCGGGGTGAGCAGTTCTTC.

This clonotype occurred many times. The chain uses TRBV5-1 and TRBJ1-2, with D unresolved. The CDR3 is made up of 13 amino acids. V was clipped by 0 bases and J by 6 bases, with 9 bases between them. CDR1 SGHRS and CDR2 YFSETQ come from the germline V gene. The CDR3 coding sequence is TGCGCCAGCAGCTTGGATAAGGGCCATGGCTACACCTTC. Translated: CASSLDKGHGYTF.

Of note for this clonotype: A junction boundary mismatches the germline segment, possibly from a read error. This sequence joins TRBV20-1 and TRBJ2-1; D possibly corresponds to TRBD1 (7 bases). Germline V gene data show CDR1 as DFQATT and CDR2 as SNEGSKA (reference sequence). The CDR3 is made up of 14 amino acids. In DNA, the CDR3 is TGCAGTACTAGCTTGCTCGGGACAGCCTACGAGCAGTTCTTC. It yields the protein CSTSLLGTAYEQFF.

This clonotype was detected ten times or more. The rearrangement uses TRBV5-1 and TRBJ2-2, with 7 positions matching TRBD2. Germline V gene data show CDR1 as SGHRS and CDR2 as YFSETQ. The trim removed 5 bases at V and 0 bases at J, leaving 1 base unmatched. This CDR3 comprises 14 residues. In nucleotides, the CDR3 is TGCGCCAGCAGTGCGGGAGCGAACACCGGGGAGCTGTTTTTT. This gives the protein CASSAGANTGELFF.

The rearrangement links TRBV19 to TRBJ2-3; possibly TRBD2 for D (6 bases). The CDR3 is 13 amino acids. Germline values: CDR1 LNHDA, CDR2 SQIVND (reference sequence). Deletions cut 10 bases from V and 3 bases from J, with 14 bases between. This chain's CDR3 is CATSTRITDTQYF. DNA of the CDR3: TGTGCCACTTCGACTAGGATTACAGATACGCAGTATTTT.

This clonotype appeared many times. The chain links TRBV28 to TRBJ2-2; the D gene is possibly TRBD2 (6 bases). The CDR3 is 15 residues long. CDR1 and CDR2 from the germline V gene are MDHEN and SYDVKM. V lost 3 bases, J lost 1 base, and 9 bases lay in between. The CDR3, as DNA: TGTGCCAGCAGTTTTGGGGGGTTGAACACCGGGGAGCTGTTTTTT. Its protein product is CASSFGGLNTGELFF.

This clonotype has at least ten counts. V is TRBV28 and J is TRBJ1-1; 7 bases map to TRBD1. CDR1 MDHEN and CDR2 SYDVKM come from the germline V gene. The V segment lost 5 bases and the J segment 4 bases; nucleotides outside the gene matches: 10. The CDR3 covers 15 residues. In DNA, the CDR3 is TGTGCCAGCAGTCTAGACAGGGCCCTTAGCACTGAAGCTTTCTTT. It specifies CASSLDRALSTEAFF. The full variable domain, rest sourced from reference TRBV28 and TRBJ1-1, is DVKVTQSSRYLVKRTGEKVFLECVQDMDHENMFWYRQDPGLGLRLIYFSYDVKMKEKGDIPEGYSVSREKKERFSLILESASTNQTSMYLCASSLDRALSTEAFFGQGTRLTVV.

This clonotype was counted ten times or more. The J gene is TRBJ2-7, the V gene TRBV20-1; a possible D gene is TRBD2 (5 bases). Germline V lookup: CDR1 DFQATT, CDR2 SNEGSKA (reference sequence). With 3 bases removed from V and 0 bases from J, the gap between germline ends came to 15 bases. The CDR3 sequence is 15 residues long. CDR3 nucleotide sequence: TGCAGTGCTAGGGACTCTAGGAGGAGCTCCTACGAGCAGTACTTC. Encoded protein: CSARDSRRSSYEQYF.

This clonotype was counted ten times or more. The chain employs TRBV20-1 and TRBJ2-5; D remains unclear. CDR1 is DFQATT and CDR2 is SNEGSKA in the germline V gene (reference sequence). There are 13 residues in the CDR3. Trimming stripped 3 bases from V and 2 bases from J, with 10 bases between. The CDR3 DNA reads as TGCAGTGCTAGGGGCGGTCGTCAAGAGACCCAGTACTTC. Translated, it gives CSARGGRQETQYF.

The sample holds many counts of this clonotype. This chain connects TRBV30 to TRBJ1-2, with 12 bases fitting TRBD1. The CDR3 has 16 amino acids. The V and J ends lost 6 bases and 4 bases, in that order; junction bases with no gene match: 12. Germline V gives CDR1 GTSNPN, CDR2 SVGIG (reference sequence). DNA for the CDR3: TGTGCCTGCTCTGGGGGACAGGGGGCGTTCGGCTATGGCTACACCTTC. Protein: CACSGGQGAFGYGYTF. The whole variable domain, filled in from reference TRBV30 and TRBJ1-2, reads SQTIHQWPATLVQPVGSPLSLECTVEGTSNPNLYWYRQAAGRGLQLLFYSVGIGQISSEVPQNLSASRPQDRQFILSSKKLLLSDSGFYLCACSGGQGAFGYGYTFGSGTRLTVV.

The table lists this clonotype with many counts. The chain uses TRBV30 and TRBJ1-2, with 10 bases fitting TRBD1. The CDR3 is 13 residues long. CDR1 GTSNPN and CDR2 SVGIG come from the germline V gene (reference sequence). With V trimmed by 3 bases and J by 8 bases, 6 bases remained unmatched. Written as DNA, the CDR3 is TGTGCCTGGAGGGTCGGGACAGGGGACGGCTACACCTTC. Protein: CAWRVGTGDGYTF. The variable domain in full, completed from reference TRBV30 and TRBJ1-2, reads SQTIHQWPATLVQPVGSPLSLECTVEGTSNPNLYWYRQAAGRGLQLLFYSVGIGQISSEVPQNLSASRPQDRQFILSSKKLLLSDSGFYLCAWRVGTGDGYTFGSGTRLTVV.

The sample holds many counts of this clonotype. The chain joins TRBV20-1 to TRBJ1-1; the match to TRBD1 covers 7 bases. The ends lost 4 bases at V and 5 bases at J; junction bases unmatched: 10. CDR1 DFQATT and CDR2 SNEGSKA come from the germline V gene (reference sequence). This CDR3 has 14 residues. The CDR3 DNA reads TGCAGTGCTACAATAGGGGGCGCTTTGACTGAAGCTTTCTTT. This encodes CSATIGGALTEAFF.

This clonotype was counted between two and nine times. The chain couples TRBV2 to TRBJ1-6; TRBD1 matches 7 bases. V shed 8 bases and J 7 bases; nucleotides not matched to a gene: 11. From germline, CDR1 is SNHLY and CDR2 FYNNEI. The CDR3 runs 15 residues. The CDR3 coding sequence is TGTGCCAGCGGGCACCGGGACAGAGCCAATTCACCCCTCCACTTT. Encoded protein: CASGHRDRANSPLHF.

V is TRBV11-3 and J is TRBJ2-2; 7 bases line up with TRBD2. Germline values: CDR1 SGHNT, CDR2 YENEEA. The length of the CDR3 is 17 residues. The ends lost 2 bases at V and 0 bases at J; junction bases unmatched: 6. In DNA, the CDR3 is TGTGCCAGCAGCTTAATTGGTAGCGGGCCGAACACCGGGGAGCTGTTTTTT. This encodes CASSLIGSGPNTGELFF.

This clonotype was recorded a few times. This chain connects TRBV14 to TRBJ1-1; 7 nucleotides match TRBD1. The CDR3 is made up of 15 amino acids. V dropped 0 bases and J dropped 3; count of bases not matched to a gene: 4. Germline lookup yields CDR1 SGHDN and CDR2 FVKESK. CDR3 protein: CASSQDAGGYTEAFF. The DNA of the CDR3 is TGTGCCAGCAGCCAAGATGCAGGGGGGTACACTGAAGCTTTCTTT.

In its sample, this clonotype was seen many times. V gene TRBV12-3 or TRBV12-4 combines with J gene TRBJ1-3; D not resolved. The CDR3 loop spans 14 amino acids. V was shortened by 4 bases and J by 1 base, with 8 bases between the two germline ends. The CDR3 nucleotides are TGTGCCAGCAGTTCCCAGTGGTCTGGAAACACCATATATTTT. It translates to CASSSQWSGNTIYF.

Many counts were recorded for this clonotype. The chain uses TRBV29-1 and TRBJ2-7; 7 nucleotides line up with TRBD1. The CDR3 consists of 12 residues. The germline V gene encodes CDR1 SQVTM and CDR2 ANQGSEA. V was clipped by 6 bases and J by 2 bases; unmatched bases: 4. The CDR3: CSVRDSTYEQYF. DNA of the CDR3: TGCAGCGTAAGGGACAGTACCTACGAGCAGTACTTC.

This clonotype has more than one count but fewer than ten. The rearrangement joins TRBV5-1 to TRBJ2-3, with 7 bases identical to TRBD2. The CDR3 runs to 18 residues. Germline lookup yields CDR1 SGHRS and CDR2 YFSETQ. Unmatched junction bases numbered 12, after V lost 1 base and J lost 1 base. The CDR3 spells CASSLLAVAGPGTDTQYF. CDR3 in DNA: TGCGCCAGCAGCTTGCTCGCGGTAGCGGGCCCGGGCACAGATACGCAGTATTTT.

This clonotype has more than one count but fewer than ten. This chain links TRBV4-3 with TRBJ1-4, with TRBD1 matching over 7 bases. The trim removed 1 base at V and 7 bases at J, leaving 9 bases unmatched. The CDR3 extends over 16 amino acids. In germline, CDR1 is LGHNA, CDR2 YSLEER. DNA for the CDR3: TGCGCCAGCAGCCAAGTCGGGGACAGACTCGGTGAAAAACTGTTTTTT. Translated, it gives CASSQVGDRLGEKLFF.